This T cell receptor (beta chain) appears in the sequencing data of a study of shared clonotypes between healthy human individuals. Study-level results: Non-shared clonotypes had lower generation probabilities than those shared by all four donors. Naive subsets usually exceeded memory subsets in estimated richness.

Germline V gene lookup returns CDR1 MDHEN and CDR2 SYDVKM. The V and J ends lost 6 bases and 7 bases, in that order; junction bases with no gene match: 12. The CDR3 covers 15 residues. As for this clone: No antigen is known for it.

Replicate PCRs run on sorted subsets employed approximately 0.2 ug DNA, some 33,000 T cell genomes. Libraries were prepared by immunoSEQ multiplex PCR; TCRdb keeps only in-frame clonotypes and omits some of them. The sample includes about 600,000 clones, approximately 97% of them seen just once. The receptor was derived from a woman aged 25-40 years in good health. The V gene is TRBV28, the J gene TRBJ1-3, with 7 positions matching TRBD1. Sequencing was performed on naive CD4+ T cells sorted from blood. Subset reported: CD45RA+ positively selected. CDR3 sequence: CASRDNRGIWNTIYF. The CDR3 DNA follows: TGTGCCAGCAGGGATAACAGGGGTATTTGGAACACCATATATTTT.